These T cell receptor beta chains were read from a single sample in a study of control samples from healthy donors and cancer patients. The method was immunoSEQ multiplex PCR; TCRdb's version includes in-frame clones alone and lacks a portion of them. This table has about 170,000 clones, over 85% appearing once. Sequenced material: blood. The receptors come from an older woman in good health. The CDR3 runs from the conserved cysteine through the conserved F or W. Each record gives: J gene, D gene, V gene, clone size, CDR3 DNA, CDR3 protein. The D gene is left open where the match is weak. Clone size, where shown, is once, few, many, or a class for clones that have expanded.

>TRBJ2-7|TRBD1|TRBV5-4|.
TGTGCCAGCAGCCAGGGGGACAGTTCCTACGAGCAGTACTTC
CASSQGDSSYEQYF
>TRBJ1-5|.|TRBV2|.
TGTGCCAGCAAAGCGACGGATAGCAATCAGCCCCAGCATTTT
CASKATDSNQPQHF
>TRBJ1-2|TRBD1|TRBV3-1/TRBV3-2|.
TGTGCCAGCAGCCAAGTTGACAGGGGCGTCTATGGCTACACCTTC
CASSQVDRGVYGYTF
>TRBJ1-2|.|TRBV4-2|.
TGTGCCAGCAGCCAAGATCTGGTGCAGCTCTATGGCTACACCTTC
CASSQDLVQLYGYTF
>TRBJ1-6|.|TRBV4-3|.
TGCGCCAGCAGCCAAGATAGGAATTCACCCCTCCACTTT
CASSQDRNSPLHF
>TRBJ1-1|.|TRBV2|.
TGTGCCAGCAGTGAACTCGCCGGAAACACTGAAGCTTTCTTT
CASSELAGNTEAFF
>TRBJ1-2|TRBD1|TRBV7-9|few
TGTGCCAGCAGCTTAGGGGACAGGAACTATGGCTACACCTTC
CASSLGDRNYGYTF
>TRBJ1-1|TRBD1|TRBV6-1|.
TGTGCCAGCAGTGCCGGACAGGGAGCGATGAACACTGAAGCTTTCTTT
CASSAGQGAMNTEAFF
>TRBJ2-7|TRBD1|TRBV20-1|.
TGCAGTGCCTACGACAGGGGGGGTGCGAACTTC
CSAYDRGGANF
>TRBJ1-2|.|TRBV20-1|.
TGCAGTGCTAGTACAGGCTATGGCTACACCTTC
CSASTGYGYTF
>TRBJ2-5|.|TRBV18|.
TGTGCCAGCTCACCACTAGAAGAGACCCAGTACTTC
CASSPLEETQYF
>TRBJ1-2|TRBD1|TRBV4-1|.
TGCGCCAGCAGCCTCCGGGAGGGACAGGGAAGTTATGGCTACACCTTC
CASSLREGQGSYGYTF
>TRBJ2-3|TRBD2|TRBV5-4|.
TGTGCCAGCACCAAACCCGGCCGCGGGGCTAGCGGGGGGCGCGGAGATACGCAGTATTTT
CASTKPGRGASGGRGDTQYF
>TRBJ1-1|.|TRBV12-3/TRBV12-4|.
TGTGCCAGCAGTTTAGTGGTCTGGACTGAAGCTTTCTTT
CASSLVVWTEAFF
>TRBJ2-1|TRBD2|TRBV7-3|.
TGTGCCAGCAGCCCGTTCGCGGGGGGTGAGCAGTTCTTC
CASSPFAGGEQFF
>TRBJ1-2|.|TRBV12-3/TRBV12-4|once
TGTGCCAGCCAACCTCTCCCGGGGGGCTACACCTTC
CASQPLPGGYTF
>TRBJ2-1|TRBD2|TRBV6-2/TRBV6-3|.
TGTGCCAGCAGTCTCAGCGGGGTCCCCTACAATGAGCAGTTCTTC
CASSLSGVPYNEQFF
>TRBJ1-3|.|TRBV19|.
TGTGCCACCCGACCCTCTGGAAACACCATATATTTT
CATRPSGNTIYF
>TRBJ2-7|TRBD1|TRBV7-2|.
TGTGCCAGCAGCTCCCCAGGGGGCTCCTACGAGCAGTACTTC
CASSSPGGSYEQYF
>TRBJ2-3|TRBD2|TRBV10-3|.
TGTGCCATCAGTGGACTAGCGGGGACCGATACGCAGTATTTT
CAISGLAGTDTQYF
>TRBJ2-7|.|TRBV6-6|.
TGTGCCAGCAGTGCAAACCGGGACACGTACGAGCAGTACTTC
CASSANRDTYEQYF